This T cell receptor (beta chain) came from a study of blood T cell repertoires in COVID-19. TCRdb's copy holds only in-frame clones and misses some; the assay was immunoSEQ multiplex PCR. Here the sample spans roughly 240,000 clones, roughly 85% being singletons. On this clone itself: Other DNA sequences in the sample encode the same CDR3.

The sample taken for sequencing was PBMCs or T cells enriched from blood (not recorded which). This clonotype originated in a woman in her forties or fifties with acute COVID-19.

The CDR3 DNA reads TGTGCCAGCAGCTTGGGACAGGGGAATGAAAAACTGTTTTTT. Protein: CASSLGQGNEKLFF. The chain is built from TRBV7-2 and TRBJ1-4; TRBD1 matches at 10 bases. The CDR3 contains 14 residues. Germline trimming cut 3 bases from V and 5 bases from J; bases unmatched to any gene: 0. CDR1 and CDR2 from the germline V gene are SGHTA and FQGNSA.